The source of this T cell receptor (beta chain) is a study of memory CD4+ T cells and cytomegalovirus serostatus. The assay was immunoSEQ multiplex PCR, and TCRdb's table has in-frame clones only and misses some. The sample contains 55,000 or so clones, about 80% of which appear only once. Single viable CD3+CD4+CD8-CD45RO+ cells were sorted as the memory CD4+ T cells. From germline, CDR1 is MNHGY and CDR2 SVAAGI. V was clipped by 5 bases and J by 6 bases, with 16 bases between them. CDR3 size: 14 residues. This chain joins TRBV6-9 and TRBJ1-2, with D possibly matching TRBD1 (5 bases). This receptor was taken from an adult in good health and CMV-seropositive. Sequencing used memory CD4+ T cells from blood. The CDR3 bases are TGTGCCAGCAGTCAGGACGGGGGGGGAAATGGCTACACCTTC. Amino acids: CASSQDGGGNGYTF.